The entry below gives a single TCR beta chain sequence along with its context. The sample is drawn from a study of blood T cell repertoires in COVID-19. The method was immunoSEQ multiplex PCR; TCRdb's version includes in-frame clones alone and lacks a portion of them. Of approximately 200,000 clones listed, about 90% are singletons. This CDR3 spans 15 amino acids. V gave up 0 bases and J gave up 8 bases; unmatched junction bases: 5. Germline V gene sequence: CDR1 SGHRS, CDR2 YFSETQ. The sample was peripheral blood. The chain links TRBV5-1 to TRBJ1-6; TRBD1 matches 7 bases. This receptor was taken from a man between 35 and 55 years old with active or convalescent COVID-19. This chain's CDR3 is CASSLGQGLDSPLHF. Here the CDR3 DNA reads TGCGCCAGCAGCTTGGGACAGGGATTGGATTCACCCCTCCACTTT.